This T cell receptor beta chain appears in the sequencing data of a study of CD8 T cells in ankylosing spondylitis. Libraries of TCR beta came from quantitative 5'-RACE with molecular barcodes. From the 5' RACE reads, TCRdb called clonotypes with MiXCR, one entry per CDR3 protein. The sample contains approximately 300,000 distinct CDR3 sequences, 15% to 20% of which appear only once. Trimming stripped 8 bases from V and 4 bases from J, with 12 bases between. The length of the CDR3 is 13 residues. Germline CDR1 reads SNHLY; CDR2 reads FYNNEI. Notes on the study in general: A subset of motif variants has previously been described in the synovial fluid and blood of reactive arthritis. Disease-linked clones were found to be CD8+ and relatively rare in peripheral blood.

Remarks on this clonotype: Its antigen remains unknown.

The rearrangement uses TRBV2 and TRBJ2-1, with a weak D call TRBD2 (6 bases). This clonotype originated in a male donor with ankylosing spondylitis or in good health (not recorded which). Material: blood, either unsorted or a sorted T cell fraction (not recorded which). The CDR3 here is CASLLGTYNEQFF. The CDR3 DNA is TGTGCCAGCCTTTTGGGGACTTACAATGAGCAGTTCTTC.